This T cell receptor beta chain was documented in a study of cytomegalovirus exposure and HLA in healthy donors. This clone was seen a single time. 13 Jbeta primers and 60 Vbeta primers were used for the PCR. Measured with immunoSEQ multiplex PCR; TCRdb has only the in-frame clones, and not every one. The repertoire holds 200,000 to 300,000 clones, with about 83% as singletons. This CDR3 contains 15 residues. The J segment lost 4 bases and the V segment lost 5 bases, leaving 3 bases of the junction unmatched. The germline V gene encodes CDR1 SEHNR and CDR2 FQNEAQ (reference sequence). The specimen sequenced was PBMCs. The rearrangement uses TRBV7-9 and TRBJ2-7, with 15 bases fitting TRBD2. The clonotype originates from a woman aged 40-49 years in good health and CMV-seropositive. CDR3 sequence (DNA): TGTGCCAGCAGCCCCGGACTAGCGGGAGGGTACGAGCAGTACTTC. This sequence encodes CASSPGLAGGYEQYF.